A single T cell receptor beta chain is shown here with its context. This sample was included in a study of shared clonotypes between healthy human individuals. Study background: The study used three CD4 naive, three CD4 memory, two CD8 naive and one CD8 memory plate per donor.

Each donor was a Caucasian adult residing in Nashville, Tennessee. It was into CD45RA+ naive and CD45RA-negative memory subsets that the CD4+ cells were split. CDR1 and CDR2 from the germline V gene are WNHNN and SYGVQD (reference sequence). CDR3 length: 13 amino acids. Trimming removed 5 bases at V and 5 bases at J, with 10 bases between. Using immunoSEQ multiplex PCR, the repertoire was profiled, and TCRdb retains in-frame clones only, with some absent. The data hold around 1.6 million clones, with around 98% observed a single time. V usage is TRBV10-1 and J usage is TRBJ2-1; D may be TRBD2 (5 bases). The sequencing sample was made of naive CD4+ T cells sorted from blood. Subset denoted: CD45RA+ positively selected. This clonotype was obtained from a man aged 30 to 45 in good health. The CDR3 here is CASSPRVDNEQFF. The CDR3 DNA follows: TGCGCCAGCAGTCCGAGGGTTGACAATGAGCAGTTCTTC.